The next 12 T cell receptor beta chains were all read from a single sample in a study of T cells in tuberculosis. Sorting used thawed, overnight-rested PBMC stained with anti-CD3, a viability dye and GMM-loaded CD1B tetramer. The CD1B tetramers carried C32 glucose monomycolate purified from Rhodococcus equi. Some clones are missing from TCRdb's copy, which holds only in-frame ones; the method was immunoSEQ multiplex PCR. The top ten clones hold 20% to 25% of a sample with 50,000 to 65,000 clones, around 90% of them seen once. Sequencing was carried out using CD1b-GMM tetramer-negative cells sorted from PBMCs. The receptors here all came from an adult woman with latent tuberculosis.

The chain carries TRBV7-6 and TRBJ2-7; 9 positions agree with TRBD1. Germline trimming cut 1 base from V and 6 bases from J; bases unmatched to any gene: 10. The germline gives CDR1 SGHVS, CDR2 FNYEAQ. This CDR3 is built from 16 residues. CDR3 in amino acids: CASSLVVQGARGEQYF. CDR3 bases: TGTGCCAGCAGCTTAGTGGTACAGGGGGCGCGAGGCGAGCAGTACTTC.

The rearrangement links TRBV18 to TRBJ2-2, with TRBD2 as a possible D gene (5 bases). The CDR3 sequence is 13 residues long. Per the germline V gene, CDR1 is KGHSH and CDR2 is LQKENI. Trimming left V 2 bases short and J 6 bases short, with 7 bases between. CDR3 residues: CASSPAEAGELFF. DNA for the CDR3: TGTGCCAGCTCACCAGCGGAGGCCGGGGAGCTGTTTTTT.

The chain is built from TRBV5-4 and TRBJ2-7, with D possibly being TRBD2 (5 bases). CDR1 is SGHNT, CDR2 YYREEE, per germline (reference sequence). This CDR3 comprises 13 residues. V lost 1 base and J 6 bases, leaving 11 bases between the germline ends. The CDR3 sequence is CASSLTSLGEQYF. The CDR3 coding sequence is TGTGCCAGCAGCTTGACTAGTCTCGGCGAGCAGTACTTC.

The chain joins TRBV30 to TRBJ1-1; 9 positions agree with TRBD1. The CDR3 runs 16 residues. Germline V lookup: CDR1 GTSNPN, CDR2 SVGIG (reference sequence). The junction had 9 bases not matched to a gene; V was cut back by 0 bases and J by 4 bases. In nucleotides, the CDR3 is TGTGCCTGGAGTGTTACAGGGGGCCCTAGGGGCACTGAAGCTTTCTTT. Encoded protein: CAWSVTGGPRGTEAFF.

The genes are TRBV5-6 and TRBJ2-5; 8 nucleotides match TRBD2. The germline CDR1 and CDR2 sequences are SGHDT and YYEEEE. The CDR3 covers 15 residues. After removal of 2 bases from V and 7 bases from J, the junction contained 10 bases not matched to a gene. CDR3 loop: CASSLIAGGLVTQYF. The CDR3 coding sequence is TGTGCCAGCAGCTTAATTGCGGGGGGCTTAGTGACCCAGTACTTC.

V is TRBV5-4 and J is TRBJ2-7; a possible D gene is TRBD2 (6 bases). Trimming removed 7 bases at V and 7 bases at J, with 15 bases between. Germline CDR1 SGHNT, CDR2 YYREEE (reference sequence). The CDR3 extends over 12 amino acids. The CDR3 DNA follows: TGTGCCAGCTCCCCCGTCGGGGGTGAGCAGTACTTC. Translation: CASSPVGGEQYF.

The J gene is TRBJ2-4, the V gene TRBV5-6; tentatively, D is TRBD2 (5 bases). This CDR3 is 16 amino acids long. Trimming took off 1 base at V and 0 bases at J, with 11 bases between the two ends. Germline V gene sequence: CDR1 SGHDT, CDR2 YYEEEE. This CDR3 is CASSLYSGLAKNIQYF. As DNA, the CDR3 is TGTGCCAGCAGCTTGTACAGCGGACTAGCCAAAAACATTCAGTACTTC.

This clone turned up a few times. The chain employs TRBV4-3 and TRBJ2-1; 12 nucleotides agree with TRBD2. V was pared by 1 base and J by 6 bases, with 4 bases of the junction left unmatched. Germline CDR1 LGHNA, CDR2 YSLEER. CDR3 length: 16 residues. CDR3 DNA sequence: TGCGCCAGCAGCCAAGGAAGGACTAGCGGGGTCAATGAGCAGTTCTTC. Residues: CASSQGRTSGVNEQFF.

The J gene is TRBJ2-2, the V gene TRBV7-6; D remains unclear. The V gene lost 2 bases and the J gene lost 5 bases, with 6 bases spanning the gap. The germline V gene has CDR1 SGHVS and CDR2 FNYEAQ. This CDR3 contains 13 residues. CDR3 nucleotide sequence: TGTGCCAGCAGCTTACCGAGTACCGGGGAGCTGTTTTTT. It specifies CASSLPSTGELFF.

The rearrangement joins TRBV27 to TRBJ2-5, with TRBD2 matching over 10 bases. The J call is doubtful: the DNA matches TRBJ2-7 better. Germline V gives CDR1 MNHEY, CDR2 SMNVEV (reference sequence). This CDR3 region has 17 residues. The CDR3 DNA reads TGTGCCAGCAGCCGCGGCAGGGCTAGCGGGAGCCCCTACGAGCAGTACTTC. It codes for CASSRGRASGSPYEQYF.

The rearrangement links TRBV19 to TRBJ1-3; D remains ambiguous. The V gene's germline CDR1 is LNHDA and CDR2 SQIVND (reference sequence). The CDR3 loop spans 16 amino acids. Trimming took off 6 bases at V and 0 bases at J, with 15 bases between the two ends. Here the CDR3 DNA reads TGTGCCAGTAGCCCCCGTTCCGTTAACTCTGGAAACACCATATATTTT. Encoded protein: CASSPRSVNSGNTIYF.

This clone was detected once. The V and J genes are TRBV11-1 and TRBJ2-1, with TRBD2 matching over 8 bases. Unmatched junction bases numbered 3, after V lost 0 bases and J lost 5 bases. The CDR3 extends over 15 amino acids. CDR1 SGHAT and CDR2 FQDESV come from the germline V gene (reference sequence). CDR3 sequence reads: CASSLASGINNEQFF. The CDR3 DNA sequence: TGTGCCAGCAGCTTAGCTAGCGGGATAAACAATGAGCAGTTCTTC.